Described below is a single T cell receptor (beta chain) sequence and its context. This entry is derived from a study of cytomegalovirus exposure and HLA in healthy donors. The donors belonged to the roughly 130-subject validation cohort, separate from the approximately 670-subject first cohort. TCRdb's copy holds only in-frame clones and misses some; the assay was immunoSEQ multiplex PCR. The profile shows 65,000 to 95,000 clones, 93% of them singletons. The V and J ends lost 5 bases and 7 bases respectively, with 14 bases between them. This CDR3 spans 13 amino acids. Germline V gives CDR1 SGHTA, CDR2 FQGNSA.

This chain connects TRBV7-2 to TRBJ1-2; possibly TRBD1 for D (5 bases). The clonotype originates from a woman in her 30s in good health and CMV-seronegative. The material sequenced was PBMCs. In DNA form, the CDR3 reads TGTGCCAGCAGCCTCTTGGGGCAAATTGGCTACACCTTC. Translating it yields CASSLLGQIGYTF.